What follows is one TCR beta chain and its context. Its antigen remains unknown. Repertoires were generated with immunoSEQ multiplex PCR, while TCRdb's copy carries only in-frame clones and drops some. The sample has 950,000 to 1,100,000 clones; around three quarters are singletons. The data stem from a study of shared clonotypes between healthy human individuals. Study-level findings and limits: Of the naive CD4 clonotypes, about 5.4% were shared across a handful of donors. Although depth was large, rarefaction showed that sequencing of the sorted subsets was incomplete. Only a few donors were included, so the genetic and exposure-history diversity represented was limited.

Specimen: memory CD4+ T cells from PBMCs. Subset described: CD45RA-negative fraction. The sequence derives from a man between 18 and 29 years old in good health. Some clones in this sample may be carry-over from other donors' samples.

The CDR3 DNA reads TGTGCCAGCAGTTCCTACCGGGACAGGGGAGGCGAGCAGTACTTC. As protein: CASSSYRDRGGEQYF. This chain connects TRBV27 to TRBJ2-7, with 10 bases identical to TRBD1. Germline CDR1 and CDR2: MNHEY and SMNVEV (reference sequence). The length of the CDR3 is 15 residues. V dropped 4 bases and J dropped 6; count of bases not matched to a gene: 9.